This T cell receptor (beta chain) was recovered during a study of blood T cell repertoires in COVID-19. Overall study context: Samples representing acute and convalescent COVID-19 were sourced from the United States, Italy and Spain. Sources were T cells, B-cell-depleted T cells, or PBMCs; the material itself was cDNA or gDNA.

Only a few counts were recorded for this clone. Study processing details: For nucleated cells, counts were estimated from reference gene primer amplification. Profiling relied on immunoSEQ multiplex PCR, and the TCRdb table lists in-frame clones only, not all of them. The V and J calls and the clone size are those of that table, but D and trimming were determined from the DNA. The repertoire has about 260,000 clones, about 90% of them found once; the top ten carry about 2.2%. Trimming cost V 8 bases and J 1 base; bases outside gene matches: 13. The CDR3 totals 16 residues. Germline V gene data show CDR1 as SNHLY and CDR2 as FYNNEI.

The source material was peripheral blood. This TCR derives from a woman aged 45-65 years who had recovered from COVID-19. The chain combines TRBV2 with TRBJ1-1, with 7 bases matching TRBD1. CDR3 in DNA: TGTGCCAGCTCGGTCGGAGGGGGCTGGCCGAACACTGAAGCTTTCTTT. Amino acids: CASSVGGGWPNTEAFF.